The T cell receptor beta chain described here comes from a study of early T cells in non-severe SARS-CoV-2 infection. Each CDR3 protein is one row after TCRdb ran MiXCR on the 5' RACE reads. The profile shows tens of thousands of distinct CDR3 sequences, 16% of them singletons. There are a few counts of this clonotype. Trimming shortened V by 2 bases and J by 5 bases, and 18 bases separated the two germline ends. Germline values: CDR1 SGHRS, CDR2 YFSETQ. This CDR3 has 16 amino acids. The sample in question was whole blood, obtained at baseline. The TCR sequence derives from an adult who was a healthcare worker with PCR-confirmed SARS-CoV-2 infection or an uninfected control (not recorded which). This rearrangement joins TRBV5-1 to TRBJ2-3; D possibly corresponds to TRBD2 (5 bases). The chain's CDR3 is CASSLVPDGEGDTQYF. CDR3 sequence (DNA): TGCGCCAGCAGCTTAGTTCCCGACGGAGAGGGAGATACGCAGTATTTT.